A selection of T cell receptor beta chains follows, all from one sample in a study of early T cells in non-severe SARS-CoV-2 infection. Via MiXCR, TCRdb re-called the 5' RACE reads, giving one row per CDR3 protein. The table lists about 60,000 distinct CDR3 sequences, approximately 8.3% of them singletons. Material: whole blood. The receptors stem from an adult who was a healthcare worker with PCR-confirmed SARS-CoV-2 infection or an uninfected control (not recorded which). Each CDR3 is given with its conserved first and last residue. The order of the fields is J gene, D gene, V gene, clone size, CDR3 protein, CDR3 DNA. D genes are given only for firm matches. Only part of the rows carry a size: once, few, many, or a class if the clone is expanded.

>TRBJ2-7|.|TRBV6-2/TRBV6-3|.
CASSTREDEQYF
TGTGCCAGCAGTACCCGCGAGGACGAGCAGTACTTC
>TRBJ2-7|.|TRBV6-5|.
CASNTGLIPYEQYF
TGTGCCAGCAATACAGGCCTGATTCCCTACGAGCAGTACTTC
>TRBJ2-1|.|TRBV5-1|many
CASSPYGSGTYNEQFF
TGCGCCAGCAGCCCATACGGTAGCGGTACTTACAATGAGCAGTTCTTC
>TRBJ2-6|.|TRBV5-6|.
CASSAGPSGANVLTF
TGTGCCAGCAGCGCCGGCCCCTCTGGGGCCAACGTCCTGACTTTC
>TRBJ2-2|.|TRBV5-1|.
CASSLELTGELFF
TGCGCCAGCAGCTTGGAGCTCACCGGGGAGCTGTTTTTT
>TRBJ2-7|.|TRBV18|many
CASHVTGRGSYEQYF
TGTGCCAGCCATGTTACAGGTCGAGGATCCTACGAGCAGTACTTC
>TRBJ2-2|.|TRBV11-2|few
CASSPPGAGLQGKLFF
TGTGCCAGCAGCCCCCCGGGGGCAGGACTCCAAGGGAAGCTGTTTTTT
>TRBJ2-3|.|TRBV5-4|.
CASSNKQGTDTQYF
TGTGCCAGCAGCAACAAGCAAGGCACAGATACGCAGTATTTT
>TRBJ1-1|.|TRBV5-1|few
CASSPGLFNTEAFF
TGCGCCAGCAGCCCCGGTCTCTTCAACACTGAAGCTTTCTTT
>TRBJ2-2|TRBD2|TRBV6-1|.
CASRGRLAGLAELFF
TGTGCCAGCAGGGGACGACTAGCGGGACTTGCGGAGCTGTTTTTT
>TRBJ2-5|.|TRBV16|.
CASSQPEEGLETQYF
TGTGCCAGCAGCCAACCCGAGGAGGGGTTGGAGACCCAGTACTTC
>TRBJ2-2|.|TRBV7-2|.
CARSQGTGELFF
TGTGCCAGATCACAGGGCACCGGGGAGCTGTTTTTT
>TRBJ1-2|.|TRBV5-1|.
CASSLQGYGYTF
TGCGCCAGCAGCTTACAGGGCTATGGCTACACCTTC
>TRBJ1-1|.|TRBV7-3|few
CASSFDRQTEAFF
TGTGCCAGCAGCTTCGATCGACAAACTGAAGCTTTCTTT
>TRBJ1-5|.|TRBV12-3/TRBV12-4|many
CASSLLAGVDNQPQHF
TGTGCCAGCAGTTTACTCGCGGGTGTGGACAATCAGCCCCAGCATTTT
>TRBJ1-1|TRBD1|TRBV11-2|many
CASSLDRRTGGVGAFF
TGTGCCAGCAGCTTAGATCGAAGGACAGGGGGTGTAGGAGCTTTCTTT
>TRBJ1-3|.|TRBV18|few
CASSREQGNTIYF
TGTGCCAGCTCGCGTGAACAGGGCAACACCATATATTTT
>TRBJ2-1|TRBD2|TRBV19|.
CASSRTSGIYNEQFF
TGTGCCAGTAGTAGGACTAGCGGGATTTACAATGAGCAGTTCTTC
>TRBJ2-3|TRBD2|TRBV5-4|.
CASSSRVAGTSTDTQYF
TGTGCCAGCAGCTCCCGGGTAGCGGGTACTAGCACAGATACGCAGTATTTT
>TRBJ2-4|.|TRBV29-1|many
CSVEGVDGTKNIQYF
TGCAGCGTTGAAGGAGTGGATGGGACCAAAAACATTCAGTACTTC
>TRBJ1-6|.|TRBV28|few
CASSIWDSYNSPLHF
TGTGCCAGCAGTATCTGGGACTCCTATAATTCACCCCTCCACTTT
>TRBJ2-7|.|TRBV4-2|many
CASSQEGGSSYEQYF
TGTGCCAGCAGCCAAGAGGGGGGATCCAGCTACGAGCAGTACTTC
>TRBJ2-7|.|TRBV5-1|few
CASSSPAGRTTYEQYF
TGCGCCAGCAGCTCGCCGGCGGGACGGACCACCTACGAGCAGTACTTC
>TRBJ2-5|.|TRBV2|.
CASRGREQETQYF
TGTGCCAGCAGGGGGCGAGAACAAGAGACCCAGTACTTC
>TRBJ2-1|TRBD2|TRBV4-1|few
CASSLGLVSYNEQFF
TGCGCCAGCAGCCTGGGACTAGTATCTTACAATGAGCAGTTCTTC
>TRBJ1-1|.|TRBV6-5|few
CASGRNTEAFF
TGTGCCAGCGGGAGGAACACTGAAGCTTTCTTT
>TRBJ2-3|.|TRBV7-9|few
CASSLVRQGFTDTQYF
TGTGCCAGCAGCTTAGTTCGGCAGGGCTTCACAGATACGCAGTATTTT
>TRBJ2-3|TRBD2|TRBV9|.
CASSPRGTSGTDTQYF
TGTGCCAGCAGCCCAAGGGGGACTAGCGGCACAGATACGCAGTATTTT
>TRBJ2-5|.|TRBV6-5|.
CASSFSWAQETQYF
TGTGCCAGCAGTTTTTCTTGGGCCCAAGAGACCCAGTACTTC
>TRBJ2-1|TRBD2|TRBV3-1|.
CASRTGLAGFPGQFF
TGTGCCAGCAGAACAGGGCTAGCGGGATTCCCCGGGCAGTTCTTC
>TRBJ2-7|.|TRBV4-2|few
CASSHLLDEQYF
TGTGCCAGCAGCCACTTATTGGACGAGCAGTACTTC
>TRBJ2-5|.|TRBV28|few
CASTLTGRYQETQYF
TGTGCCAGTACCCTAACAGGGAGGTACCAAGAGACCCAGTACTTC
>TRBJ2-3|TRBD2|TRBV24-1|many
CATSDPTTRTSGSWTDTQYF
TGTGCCACCAGTGATCCGACAACTAGGACTAGCGGGAGCTGGACAGATACGCAGTATTTT
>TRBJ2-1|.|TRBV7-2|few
CASSLAPVGTAIEQFF
TGTGCCAGCAGCTTAGCGCCGGTCGGGACTGCTATTGAGCAGTTCTTC
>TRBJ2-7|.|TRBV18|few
CASSPETGGSEQYF
TGTGCCAGCTCACCTGAGACAGGAGGAAGCGAGCAGTACTTC
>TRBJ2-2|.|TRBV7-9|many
CASSLTGRVTGELFF
TGTGCCAGCAGCTTGACAGGGAGGGTGACCGGGGAGCTGTTTTTT
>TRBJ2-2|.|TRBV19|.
CASCEHVNTGELFF
TGTGCCAGCTGCGAACATGTGAACACCGGGGAGCTGTTTTTT
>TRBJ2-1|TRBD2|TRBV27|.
CASSIAGASYNEQFF
TGTGCCAGCAGTATAGCGGGAGCCTCCTACAATGAGCAGTTCTTC
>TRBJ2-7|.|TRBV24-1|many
CATSASHSSYEQYF
TGTGCCACCAGTGCCTCCCATTCTTCCTACGAGCAGTACTTC
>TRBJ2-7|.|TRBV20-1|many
CSASTYEQYF
TGCAGTGCTAGCACCTACGAGCAGTACTTC
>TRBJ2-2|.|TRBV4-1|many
CASSQPGTGELFF
TGCGCCAGCAGCCAGCCGGGGACCGGGGAGCTGTTTTTT
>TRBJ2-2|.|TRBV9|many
CASSSPGGGPPWSGELFF
TGTGCCAGCAGCTCCCCCGGAGGGGGCCCCCCATGGAGCGGGGAGCTGTTTTTT
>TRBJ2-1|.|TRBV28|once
CASRLAGTYNEQFF
TGTGCCAGCAGGCTAGCAGGAACATACAATGAGCAGTTCTTC
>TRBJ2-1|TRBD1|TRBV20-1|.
CSARDRLTGSYNEQFF
TGCAGTGCTAGAGATCGCCTGACAGGGAGTTACAATGAGCAGTTCTTC
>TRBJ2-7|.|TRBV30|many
CAWSRGLSSYEQYF
TGTGCCTGGAGTAGGGGCTTGAGCTCCTACGAGCAGTACTTC
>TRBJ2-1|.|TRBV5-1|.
CASSLGQGVIDGLFF
TGCGCCAGCAGCTTGGGTCAGGGTGTAATCGATGGTCTGTTCTTC
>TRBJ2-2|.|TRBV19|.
CASSTGAGELFF
TGTGCCAGTAGTACAGGGGCCGGGGAGCTGTTTTTT
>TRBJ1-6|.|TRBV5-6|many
CASGGKSSYNSPLHF
TGTGCCAGCGGGGGCAAAAGCTCCTATAATTCACCCCTCCACTTT
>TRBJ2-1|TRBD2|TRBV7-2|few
CASRTGTSGRVEQFF
TGTGCCAGCAGAACCGGGACTAGCGGGAGGGTAGAGCAGTTCTTC
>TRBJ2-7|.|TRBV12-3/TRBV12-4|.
CASSLRYSGHLYEQYF
TGTGCCAGCAGTTTACGGTATTCAGGCCACCTCTACGAGCAGTACTTC
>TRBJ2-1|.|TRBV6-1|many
CASTLDRAGYNEQFF
TGTGCCAGCACTTTAGACAGGGCGGGGTACAATGAGCAGTTCTTC